This T cell receptor (beta chain) came from a study of T cells in narcolepsy. The repertoire was sequenced with immunoSEQ multiplex PCR; TCRdb's copy has only in-frame clones and lacks some. The table lists approximately 28,000 clones, around 78% of them singletons. Germline values: CDR1 GTSNPN, CDR2 SVGIG (reference sequence). Trimming stripped 4 bases from V and 2 bases from J, with 14 bases between. The CDR3 is made up of 14 amino acids. The V call is TRBV30, the J call TRBJ1-1; D gene ambiguous. This TCR was recovered from a human donor with narcolepsy. The sample was CD45RA- memory CD4+ T cells from PBMCs. The CDR3 loop reads CAWTRPGENTEAFF. CDR3 nucleotides: TGTGCCTGGACCCGACCCGGGGAAAACACTGAAGCTTTCTTT.